This TCR beta chain was sequenced for a study of radiation and T cells in renal cell carcinoma. Study-level information: Nephrectomy followed 15 Gy stereotactic body radiation by 4 weeks.

Profiling relied on immunoSEQ multiplex PCR, and the TCRdb table lists in-frame clones only, not all of them. The sample includes about 91,000 clones, 70% to 85% of them seen just once. The time point was: baseline pretreatment blood. Treatment defined: 15 Gy SBRT to primary tumor, nephrectomy 4 weeks later. Radiation-treated patients gave blood at baseline, week 2 and week 4. This renal cell carcinoma was of the clear cell type. Findings and caveats of the study: Top tumor clonotypes rose in blood 2 weeks post-radiation, then contracted.

This clone was detected only a few times. The antigen is not known. The CDR3 totals 15 residues. Per germline, CDR1 KGHSH and CDR2 LQKENI. Trimming stripped 4 bases from V and 0 bases from J, with 11 bases between. The material sequenced was blood, taken from a patient whose treatment included radiotherapy and nephrectomy. The chain combines TRBV18 with TRBJ2-3; D uncertain. The receptor's source is a man between 60 and 75 years old with renal cell carcinoma. CDR3 sequence reads: CASSLSHPSTDTQYF. Written as DNA, the CDR3 is TGTGCCAGCTCACTGTCCCACCCCAGCACAGATACGCAGTATTTT.